This T cell receptor (beta chain) was identified in a study of T cell changes during pregnancy in multiple sclerosis. Clones were read by immunoSEQ multiplex PCR, and TCRdb kept only the in-frame ones, dropping some. The sample has under 60,000 clones; about nine tenths are singletons. Germline V CDR1 and CDR2: SGHTA, FQGNSA. CDR3 length equals 17 residues. Between the trimmed V and J ends, which lost 5 bases and 1 base, there was a span of 20 bases. This clonotype was sampled from a female donor with multiple sclerosis, enrolled in a pregnancy study. Sequenced material: CD4+ T cells from peripheral blood mononuclear cells, taken after pregnancy. The V gene is TRBV7-2, the J gene TRBJ1-1; a weak D match, TRBD1 (5 bases). CDR3 in DNA: TGTGCCAGCAGCCTGGGGTGGGGGAGGGAAGGGAACACTGAAGCTTTCTTT. Residues: CASSLGWGREGNTEAFF.